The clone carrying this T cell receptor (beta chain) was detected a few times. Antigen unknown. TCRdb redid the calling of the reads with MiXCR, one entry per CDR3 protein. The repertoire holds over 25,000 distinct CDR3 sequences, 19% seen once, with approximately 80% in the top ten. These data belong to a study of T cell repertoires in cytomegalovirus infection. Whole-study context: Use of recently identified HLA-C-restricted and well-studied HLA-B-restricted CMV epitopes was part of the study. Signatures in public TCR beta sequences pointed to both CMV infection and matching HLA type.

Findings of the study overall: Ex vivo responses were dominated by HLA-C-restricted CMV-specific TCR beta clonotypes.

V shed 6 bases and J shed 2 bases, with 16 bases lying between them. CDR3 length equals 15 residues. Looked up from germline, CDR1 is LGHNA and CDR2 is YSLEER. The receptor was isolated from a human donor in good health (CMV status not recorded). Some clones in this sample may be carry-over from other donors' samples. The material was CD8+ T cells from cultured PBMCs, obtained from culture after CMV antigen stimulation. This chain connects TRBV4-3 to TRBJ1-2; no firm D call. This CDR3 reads CASRPASPGNYGYTF. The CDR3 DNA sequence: TGCGCCAGCAGGCCCGCCAGCCCCGGGAACTATGGCTACACCTTC.